This T cell receptor (beta chain) originates from a study of beta chain features in type 1 diabetes. Study-wide results and limits: TCRB CDR3s from Type 1 diabetes patients were moderately but significantly shorter in all four CD4+ subsets.

Turning to this clone: Its antigen is as yet unknown.

The CDR3 is made up of 15 amino acids. Per the germline V gene, CDR1 is SGHRS and CDR2 is YFSETQ. The trim removed 3 bases at V and 4 bases at J, leaving 8 bases unmatched. The isolated RNA, all of it, was reverse transcribed, so expressed TCRB transcripts were what got sequenced. The repertoire was sequenced with immunoSEQ multiplex PCR; TCRdb's copy has only in-frame clones and lacks some. The sample yields about 640,000 clones, under 15% seen once. This clonotype was sampled from a man aged 25 to 40 with type 1 diabetes. V is TRBV5-1 and J is TRBJ1-1; 8 bases agree with TRBD1. Sequencing was done on a sample of naive CD4+ T cells from blood. As DNA, the CDR3 is TGCGCCAGCAGCTCGAACACAGGGGGAGGCACTGAAGCTTTCTTT. Amino acids: CASSSNTGGGTEAFF.